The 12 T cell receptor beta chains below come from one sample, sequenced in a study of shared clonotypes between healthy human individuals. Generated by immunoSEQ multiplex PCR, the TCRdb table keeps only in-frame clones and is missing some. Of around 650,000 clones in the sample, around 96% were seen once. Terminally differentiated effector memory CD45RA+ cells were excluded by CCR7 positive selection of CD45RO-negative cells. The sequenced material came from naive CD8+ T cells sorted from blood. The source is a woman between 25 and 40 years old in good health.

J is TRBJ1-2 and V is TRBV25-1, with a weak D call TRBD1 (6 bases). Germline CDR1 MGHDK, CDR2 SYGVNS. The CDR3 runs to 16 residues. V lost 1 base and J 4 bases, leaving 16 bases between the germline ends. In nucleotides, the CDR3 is TGTGCCAGCAGTGAATTTGGGGAAGGGACAAGCTATGGCTACACCTTC. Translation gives CASSEFGEGTSYGYTF.

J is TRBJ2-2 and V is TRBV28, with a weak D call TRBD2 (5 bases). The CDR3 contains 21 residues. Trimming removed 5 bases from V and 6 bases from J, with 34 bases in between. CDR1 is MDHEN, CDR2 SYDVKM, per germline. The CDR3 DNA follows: TGTGCCAGCAGTCTGAGAGCCCGTGTCGTCCGGCTAGCTGCTGGACCCGGGGAGCTGTTTTTT. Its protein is CASSLRARVVRLAAGPGELFF.

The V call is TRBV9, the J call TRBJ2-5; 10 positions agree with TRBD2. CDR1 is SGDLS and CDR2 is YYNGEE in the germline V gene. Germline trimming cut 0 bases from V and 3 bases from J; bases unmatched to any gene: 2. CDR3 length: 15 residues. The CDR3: CASSVAGLAEETQYF. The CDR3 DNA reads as TGTGCCAGCAGCGTAGCCGGACTAGCGGAAGAGACCCAGTACTTC.

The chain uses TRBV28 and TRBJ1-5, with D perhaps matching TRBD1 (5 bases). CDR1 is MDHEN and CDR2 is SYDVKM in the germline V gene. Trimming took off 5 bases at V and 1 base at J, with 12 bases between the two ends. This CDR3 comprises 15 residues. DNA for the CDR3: TGTGCCAGCAGTCCCAGGGTGGCGAGCAATCAGCCCCAGCATTTT. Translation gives CASSPRVASNQPQHF. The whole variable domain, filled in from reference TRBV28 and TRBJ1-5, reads DVKVTQSSRYLVKRTGEKVFLECVQDMDHENMFWYRQDPGLGLRLIYFSYDVKMKEKGDIPEGYSVSREKKERFSLILESASTNQTSMYLCASSPRVASNQPQHFGDGTRLSIL.

This CDR3 reads CATSILAGVPHEQFF. The DNA of the CDR3 is TGTGCCACCAGCATACTAGCGGGAGTTCCGCATGAGCAGTTCTTC. The rearrangement links TRBV15 to TRBJ2-1, with 11 bases that match TRBD2. This CDR3 region has 15 residues. The J segment lost 8 bases and the V segment lost 4 bases, leaving 7 bases of the junction unmatched. CDR1 and CDR2 (germline): LNHNV, YYDKDF (reference sequence). Full variable domain (remainder filled in from reference TRBV15 and TRBJ2-1): DAMVIQNPRYQVTQFGKPVTLSCSQTLNHNVMYWYQQKSSQAPKLLFHYYDKDFNNEADTPDNFQSRRPNTSFCFLDIRSPGLGDTAMYLCATSILAGVPHEQFFGPGTRLTVL.

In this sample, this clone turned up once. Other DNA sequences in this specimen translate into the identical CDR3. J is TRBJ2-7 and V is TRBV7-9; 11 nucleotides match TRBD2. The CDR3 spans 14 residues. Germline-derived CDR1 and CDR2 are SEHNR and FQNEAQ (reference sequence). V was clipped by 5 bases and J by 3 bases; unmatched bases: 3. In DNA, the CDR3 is TGTGCCAGCAGCCTGGGACTAGCGGACTACGAGCAGTACTTC. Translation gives CASSLGLADYEQYF. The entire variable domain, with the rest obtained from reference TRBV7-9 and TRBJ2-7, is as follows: DTGVSQNPRHKITKRGQNVTFRCDPISEHNRLYWYRQTLGQGPEFLTYFQNEAQLEKSRLLSDRFSAERPKGSFSTLEIQRTEQGDSAMYLCASSLGLADYEQYFGPGTRLTVT.

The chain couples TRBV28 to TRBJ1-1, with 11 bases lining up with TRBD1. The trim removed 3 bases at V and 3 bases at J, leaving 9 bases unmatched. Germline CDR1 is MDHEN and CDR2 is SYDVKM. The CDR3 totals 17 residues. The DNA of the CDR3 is TGTGCCAGCAGTTTGGCTGGACAGGGGGCATCGGACACTGAAGCTTTCTTT. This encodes CASSLAGQGASDTEAFF.

The CDR3 reads CASSIVPYQPQHF. For the CDR3, the DNA is TGTGCCAGTAGTATAGTCCCCTATCAGCCCCAGCATTTT. The genes are TRBV19 and TRBJ1-5, with no clear D. Germline CDR1 is LNHDA and CDR2 is SQIVND (reference sequence). The CDR3 runs to 13 residues. Trimming shortened V by 1 base and J by 5 bases, and 6 bases separated the two germline ends.

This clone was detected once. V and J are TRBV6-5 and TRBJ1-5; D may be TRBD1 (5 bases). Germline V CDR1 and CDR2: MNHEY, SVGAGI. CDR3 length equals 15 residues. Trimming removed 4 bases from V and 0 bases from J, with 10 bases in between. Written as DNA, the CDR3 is TGTGCCAGCAGTTTCCGTCAGGGTAGCAATCAGCCCCAGCATTTT. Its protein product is CASSFRQGSNQPQHF.

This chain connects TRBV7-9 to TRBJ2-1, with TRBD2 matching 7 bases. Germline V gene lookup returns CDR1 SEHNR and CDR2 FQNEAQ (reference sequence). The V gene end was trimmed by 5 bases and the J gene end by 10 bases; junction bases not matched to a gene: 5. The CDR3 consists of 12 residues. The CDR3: CASSLLAHEQFF. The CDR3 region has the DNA TGTGCCAGCAGCCTACTAGCGCACGAGCAGTTCTTC.

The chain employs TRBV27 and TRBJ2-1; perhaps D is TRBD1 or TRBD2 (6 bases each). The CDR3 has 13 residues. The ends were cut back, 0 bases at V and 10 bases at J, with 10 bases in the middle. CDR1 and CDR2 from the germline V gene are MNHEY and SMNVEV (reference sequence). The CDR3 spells CASSLSGGLEQFF. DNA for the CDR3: TGTGCCAGCAGTTTATCTGGGGGGCTCGAGCAGTTCTTC.

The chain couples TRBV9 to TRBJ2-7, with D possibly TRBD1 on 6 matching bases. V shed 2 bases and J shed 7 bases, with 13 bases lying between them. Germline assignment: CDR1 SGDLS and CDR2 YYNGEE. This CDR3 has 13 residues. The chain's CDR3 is CASSVGTLGEQYF. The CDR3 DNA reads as TGTGCCAGCAGCGTCGGGACACTGGGGGAGCAGTACTTC.